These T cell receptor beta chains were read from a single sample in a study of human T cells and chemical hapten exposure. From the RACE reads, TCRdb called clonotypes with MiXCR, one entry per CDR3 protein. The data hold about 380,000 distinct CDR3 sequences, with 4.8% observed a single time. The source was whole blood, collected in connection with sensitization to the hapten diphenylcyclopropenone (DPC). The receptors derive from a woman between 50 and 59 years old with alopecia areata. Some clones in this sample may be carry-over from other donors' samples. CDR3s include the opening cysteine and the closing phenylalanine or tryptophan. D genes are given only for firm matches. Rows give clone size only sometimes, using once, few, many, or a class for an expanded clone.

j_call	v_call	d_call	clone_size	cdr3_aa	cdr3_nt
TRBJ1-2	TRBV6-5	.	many	CASRRQNYGYTF	TGTGCCAGCAGACGCCAGAACTATGGCTACACCTTC
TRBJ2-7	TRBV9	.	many	CASSVGQNSYEQYF	TGTGCCAGCAGCGTCGGACAGAACTCCTACGAGCAGTACTTC
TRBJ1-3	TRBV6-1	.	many	CASSPRRSSGNTIYF	TGTGCCAGCAGCCCAAGACGAAGCTCTGGAAACACCATATATTTT
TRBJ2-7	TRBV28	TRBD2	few	CATRGEALHEQYF	TGTGCCACGCGGGGGGAAGCACTCCACGAGCAGTACTTC
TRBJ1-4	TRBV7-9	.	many	CASSLEGVEKLFF	TGTGCCAGCAGCTTAGAAGGGGTTGAAAAACTGTTTTTT
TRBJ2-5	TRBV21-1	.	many	CANHGGDSQETQYF	TGTGCAAATCACGGCGGGGATTCCCAAGAGACCCAGTACTTC
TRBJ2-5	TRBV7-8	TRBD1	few	CASSPRPTGGLETQYF	TGTGCCAGCAGCCCCCGACCGACAGGGGGGCTCGAGACCCAGTACTTC
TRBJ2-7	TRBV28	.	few	CASSPFSSTYEQYF	TGTGCCAGCAGTCCATTCTCTTCCACCTACGAGCAGTACTTC
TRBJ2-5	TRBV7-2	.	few	CASSPGRFQETQYF	TGTGCCAGCAGCCCCGGACGGTTCCAAGAGACCCAGTACTTC
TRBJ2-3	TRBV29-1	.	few	CSVAVRTVGKMHPSTDTQYF	TGCAGCGTTGCCGTCAGGACTGTTGGGAAGATGCACCCTAGCACAGATACGCAGTATTTT
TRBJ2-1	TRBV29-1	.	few	CSVRFQSDGHNEQFF	TGCAGCGTACGTTTCCAGTCCGACGGGCACAATGAGCAGTTCTTC
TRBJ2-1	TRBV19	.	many	CASKGPFSYNEQFF	TGTGCCAGCAAGGGTCCATTCTCCTACAATGAGCAGTTCTTC
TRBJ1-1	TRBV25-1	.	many	CASSKTGVNTEAFF	TGTGCCAGCAGTAAGACAGGCGTGAACACTGAAGCTTTCTTT
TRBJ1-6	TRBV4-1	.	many	CASSQERALHF	TGCGCCAGCAGCCAAGAACGGGCCCTCCACTTT
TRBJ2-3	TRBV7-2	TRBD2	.	CASSLSTSGRSTDTQYF	TGTGCCAGCAGCTTATCCACTAGCGGGAGGAGTACAGATACGCAGTATTTT
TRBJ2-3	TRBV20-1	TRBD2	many	CSARSGGREGSTDTQYF	TGCAGTGCTAGGTCAGGTGGGCGGGAGGGCTCCACAGATACGCAGTATTTT
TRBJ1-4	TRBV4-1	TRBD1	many	CASSPDVGQLNEKLFF	TGCGCCAGCAGCCCAGATGTGGGACAGCTAAATGAAAAACTGTTTTTT
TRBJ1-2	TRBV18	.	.	CASSPDRSQGYTF	TGTGCCAGCTCACCAGACAGGTCCCAGGGCTACACCTTC
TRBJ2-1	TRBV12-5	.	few	CASGWVMDGQSSYNEQFF	TGTGCTAGTGGTTGGGTAATGGACGGTCAGAGCTCCTACAATGAGCAGTTCTTC
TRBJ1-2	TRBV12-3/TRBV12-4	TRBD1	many	CASSPGQGYGYTF	TGTGCCAGCAGCCCCGGACAGGGCTATGGCTACACCTTC
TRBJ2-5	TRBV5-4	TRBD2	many	CASSLTAGGETQYF	TGTGCCAGCAGCTTGACGGCGGGGGGTGAGACCCAGTACTTC
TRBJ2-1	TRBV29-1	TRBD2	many	CSVEVGLAGNEQFF	TGCAGCGTTGAAGTAGGACTAGCGGGCAATGAGCAGTTCTTC
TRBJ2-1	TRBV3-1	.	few	CASSQTGGVVF	TGTGCCAGCAGCCAAACTGGCGGGGTCGTCTTC
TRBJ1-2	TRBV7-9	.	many	CASSSTSFYGYTF	TGTGCCAGCAGCTCGACATCCTTCTATGGCTACACCTTC
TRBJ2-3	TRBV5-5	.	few	CASSLGVSSTDTQYF	TGTGCCAGCAGCTTGGGGGTGTCTAGCACAGATACGCAGTATTTT
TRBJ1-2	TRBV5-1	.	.	CASSLTYPANYGYTF	TGCGCCAGCAGCTTAACGTACCCTGCTAACTATGGCTACACCTTC
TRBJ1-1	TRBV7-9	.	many	CASSQQMNTEAFF	TGTGCCAGCAGCCAACAAATGAACACTGAAGCTTTCTTT
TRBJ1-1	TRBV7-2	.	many	CASSFRQANTEAFF	TGTGCCAGCAGCTTTAGACAAGCGAACACTGAAGCTTTCTTT
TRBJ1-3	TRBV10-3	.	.	CATQTSSGNTIYF	TGTGCCACTCAGACAAGCTCTGGAAACACCATATATTTT
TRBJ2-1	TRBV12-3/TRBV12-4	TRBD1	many	CASSLIPGTGVSDEQFF	TGTGCCAGCAGTTTAATCCCCGGGACAGGGGTATCGGATGAGCAGTTCTTC
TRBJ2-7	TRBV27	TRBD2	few	CASGGSPYEQYF	TGTGCCAGCGGCGGGAGCCCCTACGAGCAGTACTTC
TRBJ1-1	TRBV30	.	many	CAWSPPGFTEAFF	TGTGCCTGGAGTCCCCCTGGCTTCACTGAAGCTTTCTTT
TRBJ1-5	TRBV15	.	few	CATSRDRGVMQPQHF	TGTGCCACCAGCAGAGATCGGGGGGTTATGCAGCCCCAGCATTTT
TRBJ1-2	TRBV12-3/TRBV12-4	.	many	CASSVTADYGYTF	TGTGCCAGCAGTGTGACAGCCGACTATGGCTACACCTTC
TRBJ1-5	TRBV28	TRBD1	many	CASRWTGNNQPQHF	TGTGCCAGCAGGTGGACAGGGAACAATCAGCCCCAGCATTTT
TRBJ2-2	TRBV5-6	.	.	CASSFVGGTGELFF	TGTGCCAGCAGCTTCGTGGGGGGCACCGGGGAGCTGTTTTTT
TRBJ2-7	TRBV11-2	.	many	CASRSSGPYEQYF	TGTGCCAGCAGATCGTCGGGGCCCTACGAGCAGTACTTC
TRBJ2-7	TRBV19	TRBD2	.	CATSPGLGISYEQYF	TGTGCCACTTCCCCGGGACTAGGGATCTCCTACGAGCAGTACTTC
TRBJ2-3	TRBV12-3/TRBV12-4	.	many	CASSLLDGQSDTQYF	TGTGCCAGCAGTTTATTAGACGGACAGTCAGATACGCAGTATTTT
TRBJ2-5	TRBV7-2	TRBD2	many	CASSSEVWTSGQETQYF	TGTGCCAGCAGCTCCGAGGTTTGGACTAGCGGGCAAGAGACCCAGTACTTC
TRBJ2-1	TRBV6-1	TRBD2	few	CASSVSGTSHEQFF	TGTGCCAGCAGTGTCTCCGGGACTAGCCATGAGCAGTTCTTC
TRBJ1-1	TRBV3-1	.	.	CASSQIGPRIEAFF	TGTGCCAGCAGCCAAATCGGTCCTAGGATAGAAGCTTTCTTT